These T cell receptor beta chains were read from a single sample in a study of metastatic and nonmetastatic thyroid tumors. TCRdb re-called clones via MiXCR from the PCR reads. The repertoire holds about 42,000 clones, about 12% seen once, with 7% to 9.5% in the top ten. Sequencing was carried out using blood. These receptors were taken from a male donor with papillary thyroid cancer or a benign thyroid nodule (not recorded which). Some clones in this sample may be carry-over from other donors' samples. Each CDR3 is given without its conserved first and last residue.

v_gene	len	j_gene	CDR3aa
TRBV20-1	13	TRBJ2-5	SATGRGGGSETQY
TRBV16	11	TRBJ2-4	ASRPGQGDIQY
TRBV7-2	12	TRBJ1-5	ASSSRQGAQPQH
TRBV2	12	TRBJ2-7	ASTKGLAGVEQY
TRBV6-1	9	TRBJ2-5	ASSSGETQY
TRBV6-2/TRBV6-3	12	TRBJ2-5	ASSPGTGKETQY
TRBV19	12	TRBJ1-2	ASSRTGDSYGYT
TRBV19	14	TRBJ1-1	ASSIDPGHMNTEAF
TRBV19	10	TRBJ2-7	ASSPNLYEQY
TRBV12-3/TRBV12-4	11	TRBJ1-3	ATQGNSGNTIY
TRBV7-3	11	TRBJ1-1	ASSIGVETEAF
TRBV3-1	13	TRBJ2-5	ASSLGLAIQETQY
TRBV10-2	13	TRBJ2-5	ASSPGQGGGETQY
TRBV10-3	11	TRBJ1-1	AILQGGGTEAF
TRBV20-1	12	TRBJ2-7	SASTRGLKYEQY
TRBV6-2/TRBV6-3	13	TRBJ2-1	ASSYPGSANNEQF
TRBV5-8	11	TRBJ1-2	ASSVDRGYGYT
TRBV3-1	15	TRBJ2-1	ASSPTSGRAGRNEQF
TRBV18	11	TRBJ1-2	ASSPPSRDGYT
TRBV30	12	TRBJ2-5	AWSERGWQETQY
TRBV6-2/TRBV6-3	11	TRBJ1-1	ASKVEGGFEAF
TRBV7-8	13	TRBJ2-7	ASSSGQVLGYEQY
TRBV5-1	13	TRBJ2-7	ASSLGSGQVYEQY
TRBV10-3	11	TRBJ2-1	AISESSKNEQF
TRBV5-6	11	TRBJ1-5	ASSLEGYQPQH
TRBV6-2/TRBV6-3	9	TRBJ2-5	ASRRQETQY
TRBV30	12	TRBJ2-3	ARSRSRFTDTQY
TRBV6-1	12	TRBJ2-2	ASSQTPGPGELF
TRBV5-6	11	TRBJ1-2	ASSFGVKMGYT
TRBV28	11	TRBJ1-1	ASSFGTNTEAF
TRBV6-5	16	TRBJ2-1	ASSYRRLGRSSYNEQF
TRBV4-2	14	TRBJ1-4	ASSQGWGQGSQKLF
TRBV19	13	TRBJ2-5	ASTAGRAGQETQY
TRBV28	13	TRBJ2-7	ASSLLAGVSYEQY
TRBV7-9	13	TRBJ2-2	ASSPQTVNTGELF
TRBV5-6	12	TRBJ2-1	ASSFGIVEFEQF
TRBV5-1	12	TRBJ1-6	ASSLGQVLSPLH
TRBV20-1	8	TRBJ2-1	SARGSFQF
TRBV7-2	11	TRBJ2-1	ASSPQGLVGVF
TRBV7-2	13	TRBJ2-1	ASSSGLAGDQEQF
TRBV6-5	13	TRBJ2-5	ASSYWSPSGETQY
TRBV7-2	13	TRBJ2-1	ASSPAGGPNVEQF
TRBV6-1	12	TRBJ2-5	ASSPGLSQETQY
TRBV12-3/TRBV12-4	15	TRBJ2-7	ASSLALRQVPTYEQY
TRBV14	11	TRBJ1-3	ASRWNSGNTIY